This TCR beta chain comes out of a study of spatial heterogeneity in lung cancer. One entry per CDR3 protein, called by TCRdb with MiXCR from the 5' RACE reads. The repertoire holds some 38,000 distinct CDR3 sequences, 6.5% to 8.5% seen once, with under 30% in the top ten. CDR3 size: 15 residues. From germline, CDR1 is MRHNA and CDR2 SNTAGT. Trimming removed 6 bases at V and 4 bases at J, with 17 bases between. The sample holds many counts of this clonotype. As to time point: sample taken at primary tumor resection. The sequenced material consisted of unsorted whole RNA from tumor, nontumor lung or frozen PBMC.

The source material was PBMCs, sampled at surgery. This chain joins TRBV6-4 and TRBJ2-3; a weak D match, TRBD2 (5 bases). The sequence was collected from a male donor with early-stage non-small cell lung cancer. CDR3 region: CASSLNAGPADTQYF. The DNA for the CDR3 is TGTGCCAGCAGCCTAAATGCGGGTCCCGCAGATACGCAGTATTTT.